This T cell receptor beta chain stems from a study of PD-L1 blockade in urothelial cancer. This table comes from immunoSEQ multiplex PCR, and its TCRdb copy is limited to in-frame clones, with some not included. The sample lists approximately 32,000 clones; around 79% were seen once. V gave up 5 bases and J gave up 5 bases; unmatched junction bases: 8. Per germline, CDR1 KGHSH and CDR2 LQKENI. The CDR3 is made up of 16 amino acids. V is TRBV18 and J is TRBJ2-5, with TRBD2 matching over 13 bases. The receptor was derived from a man in his 70s with urothelial cancer. This material consisted of PBMCs, taken around atezolizumab (anti-PD-L1) treatment. In DNA, the CDR3 is TGTGCCAGCTCAGCCGGACTAGCGGGGGATGCGGAGACCCAGTACTTC. It yields the protein CASSAGLAGDAETQYF.